Below, 27 T cell receptor beta chains from the same sample are listed, as sequenced in a study of T cell responses to AZD1222 COVID-19 vaccine. Measured with immunoSEQ multiplex PCR; TCRdb has only the in-frame clones, and not every one. The top ten hold more than 9% of the sample, which has more than 150,000 clones, around 94% seen once. The material sequenced was peripheral blood, taken on day 0 of AZD1222 vaccination. The receptors were gathered from an adult in good health.

The chain has TRBV13 and TRBJ1-1; a possible D gene is TRBD1 (5 bases). CDR1 and CDR2 from the germline V gene are PRHDT and FYEKMQ (reference sequence). This CDR3 region has 15 residues. V was cut by 3 bases and J by 3 bases, with 14 bases left in between. The CDR3 region has the DNA TGTGCCAGCAGCTTCGGGGGAGGTGGGCACACTGAAGCTTTCTTT. Amino acids: CASSFGGGGHTEAFF. Variable domain in full (rest from reference TRBV13 and TRBJ1-1): AAGVIQSPRHLIKEKRETATLKCYPIPRHDTVYWYQQGPGQDPQFLISFYEKMQSDKGSIPDRFSAQQFSDYHSELNMSSLELGDSALYFCASSFGGGGHTEAFFGQGTRLTVV.

The chain recombines TRBV7-7 with TRBJ2-5; 12 bases fit TRBD1. Trimming removed 3 bases from V and 5 bases from J; junction bases left unmatched: 4. This CDR3 has 15 amino acids. Germline CDR1 and CDR2: SSHAT and FNYEAQ (reference sequence). Here the CDR3 DNA reads TGTGCCAGCAGCTTGGGACAGGGGGCAGGGGAGACCCAGTACTTC. Encoded protein: CASSLGQGAGETQYF. The whole variable domain, filled in from reference TRBV7-7 and TRBJ2-5, reads GAGVSQSPRYKVTKRGQDVTLRCDPISSHATLYWYQQALGQGPEFLTYFNYEAQPDKSGLPSDRFSAERPEGSISTLTIQRTEQRDSAMYRCASSLGQGAGETQYFGPGTRLLVL.

The V gene is TRBV11-2, the J gene TRBJ1-3; the match to TRBD1 covers 7 bases. The CDR3 covers 16 residues. The V segment lost 6 bases and the J segment 0 bases; nucleotides outside the gene matches: 8. The germline CDR1 and CDR2 sequences are SGHAT and FQNNGV. CDR3 amino acids: CASRPTGADSGNTIYF. In DNA form, the CDR3 reads TGTGCCAGCAGGCCTACAGGGGCGGACTCTGGAAACACCATATATTTT. Using reference TRBV11-2 and TRBJ1-3 for the parts outside the CDR3, the full variable domain is EAGVAQSPRYKIIEKRQSVAFWCNPISGHATLYWYQQILGQGPKLLIQFQNNGVVDDSQLPKDRFSAERLKGVDSTLKIQPAKLEDSAVYLCASRPTGADSGNTIYFGEGSWLTVV.

The V and J genes are TRBV4-1 and TRBJ2-3; 9 nucleotides match TRBD2. Trimming cost V 0 bases and J 1 base; bases outside gene matches: 8. This CDR3 is 18 amino acids long. From germline, CDR1 is MGHRA and CDR2 YSYEKL. The CDR3 reads CASSQDAEREVRTDTQYF. The CDR3 DNA is TGCGCCAGCAGCCAAGATGCGGAGCGGGAGGTTCGCACAGATACGCAGTATTTT.

The chain couples TRBV9 to TRBJ1-1; D is unresolved. The CDR3 has 14 amino acids. Trimming pared 0 bases from V and 1 base from J, leaving 7 bases between. Germline-derived CDR1 and CDR2 are SGDLS and YYNGEE. CDR3 nucleotide sequence: TGTGCCAGCAGCGTAGAAGGAGGGAACACTGAAGCTTTCTTT. Encoded protein: CASSVEGGNTEAFF.

This chain connects TRBV7-3 to TRBJ1-1; D call uncertain. Germline V gene lookup returns CDR1 SGHTA and CDR2 FQGTGA. The CDR3 has 14 residues. The germline V and J ends were trimmed by 0 bases and 1 base, with 6 bases remaining between them. The CDR3 spells CASSLTRENTEAFF. Here the CDR3 DNA reads TGTGCCAGCAGCTTAACGAGGGAGAACACTGAAGCTTTCTTT.

The V call is TRBV18, the J call TRBJ2-7; 10 nucleotides agree with TRBD2. Looked up from germline, CDR1 is KGHSH and CDR2 is LQKENI. The CDR3 is made up of 14 amino acids. Losses at the gene ends were 2 bases for V and 4 bases for J; bases not matched to a gene: 2. CDR3 region: CASSPTSGDYEQYF. CDR3 in DNA: TGTGCCAGCTCACCAACTAGCGGGGATTACGAGCAGTACTTC.

This rearrangement joins TRBV7-7 to TRBJ1-4; D remains ambiguous. The CDR3 consists of 14 residues. Trimming stripped 2 bases from V and 8 bases from J, with 12 bases between. Germline V CDR1 and CDR2: SSHAT, FNYEAQ (reference sequence). CDR3 coding DNA: TGTGCCAGCAGCTTACAACCGGGATCGGAAAAACTGTTTTTT. Protein sequence: CASSLQPGSEKLFF.

This chain joins TRBV4-1 and TRBJ1-4; D remains unclear. The germline V and J ends were trimmed by 5 bases and 7 bases, with 23 bases remaining between them. The germline V gene has CDR1 MGHRA and CDR2 YSYEKL. The CDR3 runs 17 residues. The CDR3 reads CASSFSPSATLGEKLFF. The CDR3 nucleotides are TGCGCCAGCAGCTTTTCGCCCTCAGCTACTTTAGGTGAAAAACTGTTTTTT.

The chain carries TRBV6-5 and TRBJ1-2; a possible D gene is TRBD1 (5 bases). V was trimmed by 2 bases and J by 7 bases, leaving 17 bases between them. CDR1 is MNHEY, CDR2 SVGAGI, per germline. There are 15 residues in the CDR3. CDR3: CASSYVAGPGRGYTF. The CDR3 bases are TGTGCCAGCAGTTACGTCGCAGGGCCAGGCCGTGGCTACACCTTC.

Only one count was recorded for this clone. This chain joins TRBV7-6 and TRBJ2-1; 12 positions agree with TRBD2. The length of the CDR3 is 15 residues. Losses at the gene ends were 4 bases for V and 4 bases for J; bases not matched to a gene: 2. Germline V gene lookup returns CDR1 SGHVS and CDR2 FNYEAQ. The chain's CDR3 is CASSSGTSGYNEQFF. The CDR3 coding sequence is TGTGCCAGCAGCTCCGGGACTAGCGGGTACAATGAGCAGTTCTTC.

This clone was counted once. This sequence joins TRBV24-1 and TRBJ2-2, with 7 bases matching TRBD2. CDR1 and CDR2 from the germline V gene are KGHDR and SFDVKD. This CDR3 contains 16 residues. V was clipped by 1 base and J by 5 bases; unmatched bases: 6. The CDR3 here is CATSDFRAGRTGELFF. The CDR3 bases are TGTGCCACCAGTGATTTTAGGGCCGGGAGGACCGGGGAGCTGTTTTTT.

This rearrangement joins TRBV28 to TRBJ1-2, with 10 bases that match TRBD1. The germline V gene has CDR1 MDHEN and CDR2 SYDVKM. With V trimmed by 6 bases and J by 8 bases, 6 bases remained unmatched. The CDR3 has 13 amino acids. Written as DNA, the CDR3 is TGTGCCAGCAGCAGGGACAGGGGTCTGGGCTACACCTTC. This codes for CASSRDRGLGYTF.

As concerns this clone: A read error may account for a junction end that differs from germline. V and J are TRBV18 and TRBJ1-3; TRBD1 agrees at 8 bases. The CDR3 spans 15 residues. Germline CDR1 reads KGHSH; CDR2 reads LQKENI. As DNA, the CDR3 is TGTGCCAGCTCACCCTTCGGTACGGGACAGGACCTTTTAAATTTT. It encodes CASSPFGTGQDLLNF.

The CDR3 DNA reads TGTGCCAGCACCGAGGAGGGGGGCGGCACTGAAGCTTTCTTT. It is translated as CASTEEGGGTEAFF. The V call is TRBV28, the J call TRBJ1-1; perhaps TRBD1 as D (6 bases). The CDR3 loop spans 14 amino acids. Germline CDR1 and CDR2: MDHEN and SYDVKM. V was shortened by 7 bases and J by 4 bases, with 16 bases between the two germline ends.

The chain uses TRBV5-4 and TRBJ1-2; 9 nucleotides agree with TRBD1. CDR3 length equals 13 residues. The germline CDR1 and CDR2 sequences are SGHNT and YYREEE (reference sequence). Trimming removed 6 bases from V and 4 bases from J; junction bases left unmatched: 4. CDR3 bases: TGTGCCAGCATCGACAGGGGGTCCTATGGCTACACCTTC. Translation gives CASIDRGSYGYTF.

The V call is TRBV10-1, the J call TRBJ1-1, with D possibly TRBD1 on 5 matching bases. The CDR3 length is 14 residues. Germline V gives CDR1 WNHNN, CDR2 SYGVQD (reference sequence). V gave up 5 bases and J gave up 3 bases, with 13 bases separating them. The CDR3 protein is CASSRGGFDTEAFF. The CDR3 nucleotides are TGCGCCAGCAGTCGCGGGGGTTTCGACACTGAAGCTTTCTTT.

V gene TRBV7-9 combines with J gene TRBJ1-6, with a tentative D call TRBD1 (5 bases). This CDR3 has 15 amino acids. V was clipped by 1 base and J by 10 bases, with 14 bases between them. CDR1 SEHNR and CDR2 FQNEAQ come from the germline V gene (reference sequence). CDR3 amino acids: CASSLVAGIGSPLHF. DNA for the CDR3: TGTGCCAGCAGCTTAGTGGCAGGGATAGGATCACCCCTCCACTTT.

The rearrangement uses TRBV27 and TRBJ2-6, with D unresolved. Germline CDR1 reads MNHEY; CDR2 reads SMNVEV (reference sequence). The V and J ends lost 5 bases and 2 bases respectively, with 13 bases between them. The CDR3 has 16 residues. This chain's CDR3 is CASSLTYTAGANVLTF. CDR3 nucleotides: TGTGCCAGCAGTCTAACCTACACGGCTGGGGCCAACGTCCTGACTTTC.

This clone was seen at least ten times. This rearrangement joins TRBV4-1 to TRBJ1-5; D ambiguous. Trimming pared 1 base from V and 1 base from J, leaving 8 bases between. Germline V gene lookup returns CDR1 MGHRA and CDR2 YSYEKL. The CDR3 covers 15 residues. CDR3 residues: CASSQGGLSNQPQHF. In DNA, the CDR3 is TGCGCCAGCAGCCAAGGGGGATTGAGCAATCAGCCCCAGCATTTT.

This clone was recorded only once. The CDR3 region is CASTSTQGYGYTF. The CDR3 nucleotides read TGCGCCAGCACCAGTACTCAGGGTTATGGCTACACCTTC. This chain links TRBV5-1 with TRBJ1-2; D is possibly TRBD1 (5 bases). The V gene lost 6 bases and the J gene lost 5 bases, with 14 bases spanning the gap. This CDR3 has 13 residues. The V gene's germline CDR1 is SGHRS and CDR2 YFSETQ.

The chain has TRBV11-2 and TRBJ1-1; D not certain. This CDR3 spans 11 amino acids. CDR1 is SGHAT, CDR2 FQNNGV, per germline. V shed 3 bases and J shed 4 bases, with 3 bases lying between them. The CDR3 nucleotides read TGTGCCAGCAGCTTTACCACTGAAGCTTTCTTT. Protein product: CASSFTTEAFF.

The genes are TRBV27 and TRBJ1-2, with D perhaps TRBD1 (6 bases). Trimming pared 5 bases from V and 4 bases from J, leaving 11 bases between. Germline CDR1 is MNHEY and CDR2 is SMNVEV (reference sequence). The length of the CDR3 is 13 residues. CDR3 residues: CASSPRQAYGYTF. Written as DNA, the CDR3 is TGTGCCAGCAGTCCCAGACAGGCCTATGGCTACACCTTC.

This sequence joins TRBV28 and TRBJ1-3; the D gene is possibly TRBD1 (6 bases). CDR1 is MDHEN, CDR2 SYDVKM, per germline. CDR3 size: 14 residues. V lost 5 bases and J lost 2, with 10 bases in between. DNA for the CDR3: TGTGCCAGCAGTCCCCGGACAGCTGGAAACACCATATATTTT. As protein: CASSPRTAGNTIYF. The complete variable domain, with remaining parts taken from reference TRBV28 and TRBJ1-3, reads DVKVTQSSRYLVKRTGEKVFLECVQDMDHENMFWYRQDPGLGLRLIYFSYDVKMKEKGDIPEGYSVSREKKERFSLILESASTNQTSMYLCASSPRTAGNTIYFGEGSWLTVV.

This chain uses TRBV12-3 or TRBV12-4 with TRBJ2-1; D unclear. The length of the CDR3 is 13 residues. V lost 5 bases and J 5 bases, leaving 10 bases between the germline ends. The CDR3 is CASSTRRDNEQFF. DNA of the CDR3: TGTGCCAGCAGTACCCGCCGGGACAATGAGCAGTTCTTC.

CDR3 in amino acids: CASSPGQGGEQFF. CDR3 nucleotides: TGTGCCAGCTCACCGGGACAGGGTGGAGAGCAGTTCTTC. The rearrangement joins TRBV18 to TRBJ2-1, with TRBD1 identical over 9 bases. V gave up 3 bases and J gave up 10 bases; unmatched junction bases: 4. Germline loops: CDR1 KGHSH, CDR2 LQKENI. The CDR3 loop spans 13 amino acids.

The V call is TRBV7-9, the J call TRBJ2-1; 10 positions match TRBD1. Looked up from germline, CDR1 is SEHNR and CDR2 is FQNEAQ (reference sequence). The CDR3 contains 15 residues. The trim removed 5 bases at V and 6 bases at J, leaving 7 bases unmatched. Here the CDR3 reads CASSPDRGNLNEQFF. CDR3 nucleotides: TGTGCCAGCAGCCCGGACAGGGGGAATCTCAATGAGCAGTTCTTC. Full variable domain (rest looked up from reference TRBV7-9 and TRBJ2-1): DTGVSQNPRHKITKRGQNVTFRCDPISEHNRLYWYRQTLGQGPEFLTYFQNEAQLEKSRLLSDRFSAERPKGSFSTLEIQRTEQGDSAMYLCASSPDRGNLNEQFFGPGTRLTVL.